Following are 4 T cell receptor beta chains from one sample sequenced in a study of T cells in narcolepsy. Sequencing was performed with immunoSEQ multiplex PCR; in TCRdb, only in-frame clones are kept and a portion is missing. The data contain approximately 38,000 clones, approximately 90% of them singletons. Sequenced sample: CD45RA- memory CD4+ T cells from PBMCs. Receptors originate from a human donor with narcolepsy.

This clone was detected only a few times. This chain connects TRBV13 to TRBJ2-3; the D gene is possibly TRBD1 (5 bases). The CDR3 length is 13 residues. V was shortened by 7 bases and J by 4 bases, with 12 bases between the two germline ends. Per germline, CDR1 PRHDT and CDR2 FYEKMQ (reference sequence). CDR3 amino acids: CASTTLGADTQYF. In DNA, the CDR3 is TGTGCCAGCACCACGTTAGGGGCAGATACGCAGTATTTT.

The genes are TRBV5-6 and TRBJ2-7; D perhaps matches TRBD2 (6 bases). Germline CDR1 and CDR2: SGHDT and YYEEEE. The CDR3 spans 15 residues. The ends were cut back, 4 bases at V and 2 bases at J, with 16 bases in the middle. The CDR3 loop is CASSLPGGIAYEQYF. The CDR3, as DNA: TGTGCCAGCAGCCTCCCGGGCGGGATTGCCTACGAGCAGTACTTC.

The table lists this clone with a few counts. This chain connects TRBV7-8 to TRBJ1-1, with D tentatively TRBD1 (5 bases). Trimming left V 2 bases short and J 8 bases short, with 12 bases between. Germline CDR1 and CDR2: SGHVS and FQNEAQ. CDR3 size: 13 residues. CDR3 loop: CASSLMGGAEAFF. In DNA, the CDR3 is TGTGCCAGCAGCTTAATGGGAGGGGCCGAAGCTTTCTTT.

The chain recombines TRBV5-1 with TRBJ2-1; TRBD2 is a possible D gene (7 bases). Germline values: CDR1 SGHRS, CDR2 YFSETQ. Trimming cost V 2 bases and J 4 bases, with 31 bases left between them. The CDR3 is 21 residues long. CDR3: CASSLKTGTTKGGDRYNEQFF. CDR3 nucleotide sequence: TGCGCCAGCAGCTTAAAGACCGGGACAACCAAGGGGGGGGACCGGTACAATGAGCAGTTCTTC.